The sequence of this TCR beta chain was determined in a study of blood T cells in healthy people across ages. General study points: Relative to aged donors, long-lived donors carried more naive CD4+ cells and displayed higher diversity. Older age coincided with a roughly linear decline in TCR beta diversity per million T cells.

For this clonotype: Antigen unknown.

Germline CDR1 and CDR2: SGHVS and FQNEAQ. The CDR3 loop spans 19 amino acids. V shed 3 bases and J 0 bases; nucleotides not matched to a gene: 9. Primed by a sample-barcoded 5' primer and a J-beta primer mix, a second PCR proceeded for 7 to 11 cycles. TCRdb fed the 5' RACE reads into MiXCR, producing one record per CDR3 protein. The top ten hold around 32% of the sample, which has hundreds of thousands of distinct CDR3 sequences, approximately 49% seen once. This sequence was found in an older woman in good health. Sequencing was done on a sample of blood. The rearrangement uses TRBV7-8 and TRBJ2-1, with 12 bases lining up with TRBD2. The CDR3 loop reads CASSFFGTSGLSSYNEQFF. As DNA, the CDR3 is TGTGCCAGCAGCTTTTTCGGGACTAGCGGGTTGAGCTCCTACAATGAGCAGTTCTTC.